This is a list of T cell receptor beta chains from one sample in a study of regulatory T cells in long-lasting Graves disease. TCRdb recomputed calls from the multiplex PCR reads with MiXCR, one row per CDR3 protein. The sample contains a few hundred thousand distinct CDR3 sequences, roughly 24% of which appear only once. The sequencing here drew on peripheral blood mononuclear cells (PBMCs), taken when the disease was refractory, from a patient treated with antithyroid drugs. These receptors all come from a woman aged 40 to 50 with Graves disease. Both conserved end residues are part of each CDR3.

>TRBJ2-5|TRBV11-2
CASSHTPYRGGRETQYF
>TRBJ1-6|TRBV27
CASRPPTGFNSPLHF
>TRBJ2-7|TRBV5-6
CASSSGLFYEQYF
>TRBJ1-1|TRBV6-2/TRBV6-3
CASSYRQGSTEAFF
>TRBJ2-2|TRBV6-1
CASRSDLNTGELFF
>TRBJ2-7|TRBV4-1
CASSHQQGVSYEQYF
>TRBJ1-5|TRBV10-2
CASSVGRYSNQPQHF
>TRBJ2-7|TRBV6-1
CASRRNEAEQYF
>TRBJ1-1|TRBV5-1
CASSLDRAQTEAFF
>TRBJ2-7|TRBV9
CASSSNEGQFYEQYF
>TRBJ2-7|TRBV28
CASSSLADLGRYEQYF
>TRBJ2-5|TRBV29-1
CSGGGEETQYF
>TRBJ1-1|TRBV25-1
CASSEFPGQGWDTEAFF
>TRBJ2-5|TRBV12-3/TRBV12-4
CASSIDRGETQYF
>TRBJ1-5|TRBV6-1
CASSGTKTTRNQPQHF
>TRBJ1-1|TRBV28
CASTPHPIGVNTEAFF
>TRBJ1-1|TRBV2
CASSGFDSNTEAFF
>TRBJ1-2|TRBV6-5
CASSYSADRWGYTF
>TRBJ2-7|TRBV28
CASIESGFPYEQYF
>TRBJ1-1|TRBV6-1
CASSVRAGGLTEAFF
>TRBJ1-2|TRBV20-1
CSAVQGAFGYGYTF
>TRBJ2-2|TRBV10-3
CAISAARPETGELFF
>TRBJ2-4|TRBV6-9
CASSYLIRAANIQYF
>TRBJ2-7|TRBV20-1
CSARGKEQYF
>TRBJ1-5|TRBV6-5
CASSYSGTGQPQHF
>TRBJ2-2|TRBV6-2/TRBV6-3
CASSAGQGATGELFF
>TRBJ2-2|TRBV2
CASSDLALSGTGELFF
>TRBJ2-2|TRBV6-2/TRBV6-3
CASLEVDIPRTGELFF